This record concerns one TCR beta chain sequence. The sample originates from a study of blood T cells in healthy people across ages. With a J-beta primer mix and a sample-barcoded 5' primer, a second PCR ran about 6 to 11 cycles. Each cDNA molecule received a tag from a template-switch adaptor that had 12 random nucleotides. TCRdb processed the 5' RACE reads anew with MiXCR; each CDR3 protein has one entry. Among hundreds of thousands of distinct CDR3 sequences listed, 53% were seen once. Researchers collected about 10 milliliters of peripheral blood from every single donor. Isolating PBMCs gave at least 6 million of these cells per sample. Germline CDR1 MDHEN, CDR2 SYDVKM. This CDR3 has 14 amino acids. J was trimmed by 3 bases and V by 10 bases; bases with no gene match: 6.

The chain uses TRBV28 and TRBJ2-7, with TRBD2 matching over 13 bases. This clonotype was obtained from a man aged 80 or over in good health. The specimen sequenced was blood. CDR3 sequence reads: CATKTSGRIYEQYF. The CDR3 bases are TGTGCCACAAAGACTAGCGGGAGGATCTACGAGCAGTACTTC.